Presented here are 28 T cell receptor beta chains from one specimen sequenced in a study of shared clonotypes between healthy human individuals. Sequencing was performed with immunoSEQ multiplex PCR; in TCRdb, only in-frame clones are kept and a portion is missing. In the table there are about 2.4 million clones, roughly 93% of which are singletons. Sequenced material: naive CD4+ T cells from PBMCs. The sample's subset: CD45RA+ positively selected. These receptors were obtained from a man aged 18 to 30 in good health. Some clones in this sample may be carry-over from other donors' samples.

The chain combines TRBV5-8 with TRBJ1-5; D is uncertain. Germline values: CDR1 SGHTS, CDR2 YDEGEE. V was trimmed by 0 bases and J by 7 bases, leaving 5 bases between them. CDR3 size: 12 residues. CDR3 sequence: CASSLGEQPQHF. As DNA, the CDR3 is TGTGCCAGCAGCTTGGGGGAACAGCCCCAGCATTTT.

The chain is built from TRBV6-6 and TRBJ2-7; D is undetermined. Per the germline V gene, CDR1 is MNHNY and CDR2 is SVGAGI (reference sequence). Between the trimmed V and J ends, which lost 0 bases and 0 bases, there was a span of 12 bases. The CDR3 is made up of 16 amino acids. The CDR3 sequence is CASSYSKAESSYEQYF. The CDR3, as DNA: TGTGCCAGCAGTTACTCGAAGGCGGAGAGCTCCTACGAGCAGTACTTC.

The sample holds one count of this clone. V is TRBV5-1 and J is TRBJ2-7; D is perhaps TRBD1 or TRBD2 (7 bases each). Deletions cut 3 bases from V and 4 bases from J, with 14 bases between. Germline V gene sequence: CDR1 SGHRS, CDR2 YFSETQ. CDR3 length: 14 residues. CDR3 loop: CASSYGEGAYEQYF. CDR3 nucleotides: TGCGCCAGCAGCTACGGGGAGGGGGCGTACGAGCAGTACTTC.

For this clone: The sample contains more than one DNA sequence encoding this CDR3. J is TRBJ2-1 and V is TRBV7-2; 11 bases are shared with TRBD2. The CDR3 sequence is 16 residues long. Germline-derived CDR1 and CDR2 are SGHTA and FQGNSA. Trimming removed 1 base from V and 4 bases from J; junction bases left unmatched: 3. The CDR3 here is CASSLGGTSGYNEQFF. The CDR3 bases are TGTGCCAGCAGCTTAGGTGGGACTAGCGGTTACAATGAGCAGTTCTTC.

The J gene is TRBJ2-3, the V gene TRBV11-2; tentatively, D is TRBD2 (5 bases). Germline-derived CDR1 and CDR2 are SGHAT and FQNNGV. Trimming shortened V by 6 bases and J by 5 bases, and 12 bases separated the two germline ends. The CDR3 has 13 amino acids. The DNA for the CDR3 is TGTGCCAGCAGTAAGGACTGGGGAGATACGCAGTATTTT. Amino acid sequence: CASSKDWGDTQYF. Drawing the rest from reference TRBV11-2 and TRBJ2-3, the complete variable domain is EAGVAQSPRYKIIEKRQSVAFWCNPISGHATLYWYQQILGQGPKLLIQFQNNGVVDDSQLPKDRFSAERLKGVDSTLKIQPAKLEDSAVYLCASSKDWGDTQYFGPGTRLTVL.

This chain connects TRBV30 to TRBJ1-5, with D possibly matching TRBD1 (6 bases). Germline CDR1 reads GTSNPN; CDR2 reads SVGIG (reference sequence). V lost 0 bases to trimming and J lost 6 bases, with 18 bases between them. The CDR3 extends over 16 amino acids. DNA of the CDR3: TGTGCCTGGAGTGTACGAGGGACACTTCGTGGTCAGCCCCAGCATTTT. It encodes CAWSVRGTLRGQPQHF.

This chain connects TRBV5-1 to TRBJ2-3; possible D gene TRBD2, 5 bases. There are 16 residues in the CDR3. Germline V CDR1 and CDR2: SGHRS, YFSETQ. Trimming took 0 bases from V and 5 from J, leaving 16 bases between them. The CDR3 nucleotides read TGCGCCAGCAGCTTGGTAGGTCGCACCGAGGGAGATACGCAGTATTTT. It codes for CASSLVGRTEGDTQYF.

The chain links TRBV7-9 to TRBJ2-1; possibly TRBD2 for D (6 bases). V lost 4 bases and J lost 7, with 14 bases in between. The CDR3 is 14 amino acids. The V gene's germline CDR1 is SEHNR and CDR2 FQNEAQ (reference sequence). The CDR3 spells CASSSRDFKNEQFF. The CDR3 DNA is TGTGCCAGCAGCTCCCGGGACTTCAAGAATGAGCAGTTCTTC. Drawing the rest from reference TRBV7-9 and TRBJ2-1, the complete variable domain is DTGVSQNPRHKITKRGQNVTFRCDPISEHNRLYWYRQTLGQGPEFLTYFQNEAQLEKSRLLSDRFSAERPKGSFSTLEIQRTEQGDSAMYLCASSSRDFKNEQFFGPGTRLTVL.

DNA of the CDR3: TGTGCCAGCCGTTCTCAGTCGACCGGGGAGCTGTTTTTT. It yields the protein CASRSQSTGELFF. The chain employs TRBV11-2 and TRBJ2-2; D not certain. Germline values: CDR1 SGHAT, CDR2 FQNNGV. The CDR3 is made up of 13 amino acids. V lost 8 bases and J lost 5, with 12 bases in between. Full variable domain (remainder filled in from reference TRBV11-2 and TRBJ2-2): EAGVAQSPRYKIIEKRQSVAFWCNPISGHATLYWYQQILGQGPKLLIQFQNNGVVDDSQLPKDRFSAERLKGVDSTLKIQPAKLEDSAVYLCASRSQSTGELFFGEGSRLTVL.

The chain is built from TRBV7-3 and TRBJ2-3; D might be TRBD1 (7 bases). Germline V gives CDR1 SGHTA, CDR2 FQGTGA. This CDR3 is 14 amino acids long. The V end lost 5 bases, the J end lost 0 bases, and 9 bases lay between the germline ends. In DNA, the CDR3 is TGTGCCAGCAGCCAGGGGGGTAGCACAGATACGCAGTATTTT. Its protein product is CASSQGGSTDTQYF.

This chain links TRBV6-1 with TRBJ2-3, with no clear D. Germline lookup yields CDR1 MNHNS and CDR2 SASEGT. The CDR3 is 15 amino acids. Deletions cut 8 bases from V and 5 bases from J, with 20 bases between. The chain's CDR3 is CASGLGSEAGDTQYF. As DNA, the CDR3 is TGTGCCAGCGGCCTGGGATCCGAGGCTGGAGATACGCAGTATTTT.

This clone was recorded once. For the CDR3, the DNA is TGTGCCAGTAGTATTTCCAGGGCCTACGAGCAGTACTTC. It specifies CASSISRAYEQYF. V usage is TRBV19 and J usage is TRBJ2-7, with D possibly matching TRBD1 (5 bases). The ends were cut back, 3 bases at V and 2 bases at J, with 8 bases in the middle. Germline loops: CDR1 LNHDA, CDR2 SQIVND (reference sequence). The CDR3 is made up of 13 amino acids.

This chain uses TRBV10-3 with TRBJ2-7; 9 positions agree with TRBD2. J was trimmed by 3 bases and V by 2 bases; bases with no gene match: 8. Germline assignment: CDR1 ENHRY and CDR2 SYGVKD. The length of the CDR3 is 16 residues. CDR3 DNA sequence: TGTGCCATCAGTGAGCTTTCCCTAGCGGGGTTCTACGAGCAGTACTTC. This gives the protein CAISELSLAGFYEQYF.

The chain combines TRBV6-1 with TRBJ2-7; tentatively, D is TRBD1 (5 bases). The CDR3 has 14 amino acids. The V gene's germline CDR1 is MNHNS and CDR2 SASEGT. Trimming stripped 7 bases from V and 1 base from J, with 14 bases between. DNA of the CDR3: TGTGCCAGCACGTCGACAGCTAAATCCTACGAGCAGTACTTC. This codes for CASTSTAKSYEQYF.

The chain has TRBV28 and TRBJ2-7, with 9 bases lining up with TRBD1. Trimming took 4 bases from V and 2 from J; bases not matched to a gene: 9. Germline CDR1 reads MDHEN; CDR2 reads SYDVKM. The CDR3 contains 16 residues. The CDR3 bases are TGTGCCAGCAGTTCCCATCCCGGGACAGGGACCTACGAGCAGTACTTC. It is translated as CASSSHPGTGTYEQYF.

The chain combines TRBV4-2 with TRBJ1-1; D may be TRBD1 (5 bases). The V gene's germline CDR1 is LGHNA and CDR2 YNFKEQ. CDR3 length: 12 residues. V was clipped by 3 bases and J by 9 bases, with 11 bases between them. CDR3 in DNA: TGTGCCAGCAGCCAGACCGACAGCCAAGCTTTCTTT. The encoded protein is CASSQTDSQAFF.

The chain joins TRBV10-1 to TRBJ2-2; 11 bases are a match to TRBD1. The CDR3 sequence is 17 residues long. Germline CDR1 and CDR2: WNHNN and SYGVQD (reference sequence). J was trimmed by 0 bases and V by 6 bases; bases with no gene match: 6. CDR3 protein: CASSLGQGASNTGELFF. The CDR3 DNA reads as TGCGCCAGCAGCTTAGGACAGGGGGCTTCGAACACCGGGGAGCTGTTTTTT.

The V and J genes are TRBV11-2 and TRBJ2-1, with 10 nucleotides matching TRBD2. Germline V gene data show CDR1 as SGHAT and CDR2 as FQNNGV. The V gene end was trimmed by 5 bases and the J gene end by 3 bases; junction bases not matched to a gene: 10. The CDR3 totals 17 residues. CDR3 nucleotide sequence: TGTGCCAGCAGCCCGCGAACTCCTAGCGGGAGCTACAATGAGCAGTTCTTC. It is translated as CASSPRTPSGSYNEQFF.

This sequence joins TRBV9 and TRBJ2-1; D is unresolved. Germline V gene lookup returns CDR1 SGDLS and CDR2 YYNGEE. The CDR3 consists of 13 residues. Trimming removed 4 bases at V and 4 bases at J, with 9 bases between. Written as DNA, the CDR3 is TGTGCCAGCAGCCTGGCCGGGTACAATGAGCAGTTCTTC. It translates to CASSLAGYNEQFF.

This chain connects TRBV5-1 to TRBJ2-2, with D unclear. Looked up from germline, CDR1 is SGHRS and CDR2 is YFSETQ. The germline V and J ends were trimmed by 7 bases and 0 bases, with 10 bases remaining between them. There are 14 residues in the CDR3. The CDR3: CASSPLPNTGELFF. The CDR3 DNA reads as TGCGCCAGCTCCCCCCTTCCGAACACCGGGGAGCTGTTTTTT.

This chain links TRBV7-2 with TRBJ2-1, with D uncertain. Trimming pared 6 bases from V and 6 bases from J, leaving 6 bases between. From germline, CDR1 is SGHTA and CDR2 FQGNSA. This CDR3 is 11 amino acids long. CDR3 sequence reads: CASRWGNEQFF. The CDR3 DNA sequence: TGTGCCAGCAGGTGGGGCAATGAGCAGTTCTTC.

The gene calls are TRBV19 and TRBJ2-7; D is unresolved. V was shortened by 5 bases and J by 1 base, with 12 bases between the two germline ends. This CDR3 is built from 14 residues. Germline V gives CDR1 LNHDA, CDR2 SQIVND (reference sequence). The CDR3 region has the DNA TGTGCCAGTAGTGTGCAGATCGCATCCTACGAGCAGTACTTC. Residues: CASSVQIASYEQYF.

The chain recombines TRBV7-6 with TRBJ2-1; 10 nucleotides agree with TRBD1. This CDR3 comprises 15 residues. With V trimmed by 5 bases and J by 6 bases, 7 bases remained unmatched. Germline-derived CDR1 and CDR2 are SGHVS and FNYEAQ. The CDR3 reads CASSPGTGVGNEQFF. CDR3 DNA: TGTGCCAGCAGCCCCGGGACAGGGGTTGGCAATGAGCAGTTCTTC. Together with reference TRBV7-6 and TRBJ2-1, the CDR3 gives the full variable domain: GAGVSQSPRYKVTKRGQDVALRCDPISGHVSLYWYRQALGQGPEFLTYFNYEAQQDKSGLPNDRFSAERPEGSISTLTIQRTEQRDSAMYRCASSPGTGVGNEQFFGPGTRLTVL.

The chain combines TRBV5-1 with TRBJ2-3; 12 bases map to TRBD2. CDR3 length: 14 residues. Trimming cost V 4 bases and J 5 bases; bases outside gene matches: 2. Germline loops: CDR1 SGHRS, CDR2 YFSETQ. CDR3 coding DNA: TGCGCCAGCAGCCCGGGACTAGCGGGAGATACGCAGTATTTT. The encoded protein is CASSPGLAGDTQYF.

As to this clone: At the DNA level, this CDR3 is encoded by other sequences in the same sample as well. The chain has TRBV9 and TRBJ2-2; D call uncertain. With 0 bases removed from V and 0 bases from J, the gap between germline ends came to 3 bases. Germline V gives CDR1 SGDLS, CDR2 YYNGEE. The CDR3 is 14 residues long. The CDR3 region has the DNA TGTGCCAGCAGCGTAGCTCCGAACACCGGGGAGCTGTTTTTT. Its protein product is CASSVAPNTGELFF.

The rearrangement uses TRBV5-1 and TRBJ2-1, with D maybe TRBD1 (5 bases). CDR1 is SGHRS, CDR2 YFSETQ, per germline. V was shortened by 4 bases and J by 2 bases, with 13 bases between the two germline ends. CDR3 length: 15 residues. The CDR3 nucleotides are TGCGCCAGCAGCCCCGGACAATTCCCCTACAATGAGCAGTTCTTC. Translating gives CASSPGQFPYNEQFF.

About this clone: Additional DNA sequences in this sample encode the identical CDR3. This sequence joins TRBV30 and TRBJ2-3; D gene ambiguous. Germline V gene lookup returns CDR1 GTSNPN and CDR2 SVGIG (reference sequence). Trimming removed 5 bases from V and 0 bases from J, with 3 bases in between. The CDR3 loop spans 11 amino acids. The CDR3 protein is CAWGSTDTQYF. Here the CDR3 DNA reads TGTGCCTGGGGGAGCACAGATACGCAGTATTTT. The whole variable domain, remainder taken from reference TRBV30 and TRBJ2-3, is SQTIHQWPATLVQPVGSPLSLECTVEGTSNPNLYWYRQAAGRGLQLLFYSVGIGQISSEVPQNLSASRPQDRQFILSSKKLLLSDSGFYLCAWGSTDTQYFGPGTRLTVL.

The V call is TRBV7-2, the J call TRBJ1-5, with 10 bases matching TRBD1. Germline V gene data show CDR1 as SGHTA and CDR2 as FQGNSA. There are 17 residues in the CDR3. V gave up 5 bases and J gave up 4 bases; unmatched junction bases: 11. The CDR3 here is CASSPHGRGQGNQPQHF. In DNA form, the CDR3 reads TGTGCCAGCAGCCCACACGGAAGGGGACAGGGGAATCAGCCCCAGCATTTT.